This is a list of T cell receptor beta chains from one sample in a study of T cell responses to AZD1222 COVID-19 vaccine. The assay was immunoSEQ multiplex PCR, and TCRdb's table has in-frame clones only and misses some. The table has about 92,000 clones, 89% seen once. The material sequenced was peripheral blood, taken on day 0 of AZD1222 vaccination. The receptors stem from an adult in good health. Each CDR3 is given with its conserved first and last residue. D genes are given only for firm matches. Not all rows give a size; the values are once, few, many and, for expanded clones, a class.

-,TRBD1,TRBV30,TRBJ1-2,TGTGCCTGGAGGTCAGACAGGGTGGGAGGCTACACCTTC,CAWRSDRVGGYTF
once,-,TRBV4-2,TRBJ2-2,TGTGCCAGCAGCCAAAGAGCTGGGACGGAACCGTCGGAGCTGTTTTTT,CASSQRAGTEPSELFF
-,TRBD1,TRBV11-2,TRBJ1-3,TGTGCCAGCAGCCCCTACAGGGGTCCCTCTGGAAACACCATATATTTT,CASSPYRGPSGNTIYF
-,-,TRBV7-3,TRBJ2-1,TGTGCCAGCAGCTTAGCGGGGCTGAACAATGAGCAGTTCTTC,CASSLAGLNNEQFF
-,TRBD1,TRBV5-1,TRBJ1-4,TGCGCCAGCAGCTCTACGGGACAGAGAACAACTAATGAAAAACTGTTTTTT,CASSSTGQRTTNEKLFF
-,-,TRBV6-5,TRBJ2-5,TGTGCCAGCGTAATCACGGGGGGCCGGGAGACCCAGTACTTC,CASVITGGRETQYF
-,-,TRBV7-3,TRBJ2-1,TGTGCCAGCAGCTTAACCGGGGGTTCCTACAATGAGCAGTTCTTC,CASSLTGGSYNEQFF
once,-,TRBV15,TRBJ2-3,TGTGCCACCAGCGCACGAATGCTTGTAACCACAGATACGCAGTATTTT,CATSARMLVTTDTQYF
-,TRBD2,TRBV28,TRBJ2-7,TGTGCCAGCAGTTCACGCGACGGGACTACGAACGACGAGCAGTACTTC,CASSSRDGTTNDEQYF
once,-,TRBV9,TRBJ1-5,TGTGCCAGCAGCAGGGACATCGGTGGTCAGCCCCAGCATTTT,CASSRDIGGQPQHF
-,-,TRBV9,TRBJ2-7,TGTGCCAGCAGCGTAGGGTCAGATTCCTACGAGCAGTACTTC,CASSVGSDSYEQYF
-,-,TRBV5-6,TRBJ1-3,TGTGCCAGCAGCTTGGTGCCCAGCCACTCTGGAAACACCATATATTTT,CASSLVPSHSGNTIYF
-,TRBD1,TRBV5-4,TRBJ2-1,TGTGCCAGCAGCTTACGAGACAGGGGCAATGAGCAGTTCTTC,CASSLRDRGNEQFF
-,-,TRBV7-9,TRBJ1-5,TGTGCCAGCAGCTTATTTGGGGGGCGGTACAATCAGCCCCAGCATTTT,CASSLFGGRYNQPQHF
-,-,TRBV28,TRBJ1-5,TGTGCCAGCAGTTTATCGGCAGGTTGGAATCAGCCCCAGCATTTT,CASSLSAGWNQPQHF
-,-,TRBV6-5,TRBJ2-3,TGTGCCAGCAGTTACTCGTGGGGGGCCGGGGATACGCAGTATTTT,CASSYSWGAGDTQYF
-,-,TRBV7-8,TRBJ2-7,TGTGCCAGCAGCCGGGGCAGTTCCTCCTACGAGCAGTACTTC,CASSRGSSSYEQYF
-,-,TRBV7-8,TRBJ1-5,TGTGCCAGCAGCTTATCCGTGGGGGCAGGTCAGCCCCAGCATTTT,CASSLSVGAGQPQHF
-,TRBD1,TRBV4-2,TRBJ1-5,TGTGCCAGCAGACCTCGGGGGACAGGGGATCAGCCCCAGCATTTT,CASRPRGTGDQPQHF
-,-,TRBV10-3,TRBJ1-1,TGTGCCATCACGGCAATCCCCAACACTGAAGCTTTCTTT,CAITAIPNTEAFF
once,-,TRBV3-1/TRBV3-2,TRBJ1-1,TGTGCCAGCAGCCCGGAACAGGTGGGGGGCACTGAAGCTTTCTTT,CASSPEQVGGTEAFF
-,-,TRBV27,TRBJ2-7,TGTGCCAGCAGTTTATCTTCCCAACCTTTCTACGAGCAGTACTTC,CASSLSSQPFYEQYF
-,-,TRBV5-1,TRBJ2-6,TGCGCCAGCAGTACGGGCTCGGGCAACGTCCTGACTTTC,CASSTGSGNVLTF
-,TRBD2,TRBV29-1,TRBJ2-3,TGCAGCGCCCAGACTAGCGGGGGACCCACAGATACGCAGTATTTT,CSAQTSGGPTDTQYF
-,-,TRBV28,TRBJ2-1,TGTGCCAGCAGTCCCCTTGGCAAGAGCTCCTACAATGAGCAGTTCTTC,CASSPLGKSSYNEQFF
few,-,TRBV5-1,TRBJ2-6,TGCGCCAGCAGCTTCAGGACGGCGAGCTCTGGGGCCAACGTCCTGACTTTC,CASSFRTASSGANVLTF
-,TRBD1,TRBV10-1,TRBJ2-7,TGCGCCATCGAGGACAGGAGCCCTTACGAGCAGTACTTC,CAIEDRSPYEQYF
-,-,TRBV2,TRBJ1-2,TGTGCCAACCTAGTCTCGGATGGATCCAACTATGGCTACACCTTC,CANLVSDGSNYGYTF
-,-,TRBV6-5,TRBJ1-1,TGTGCCAGCACCCCAGGGATCTTGAACACTGAAGCTTTCTTT,CASTPGILNTEAFF